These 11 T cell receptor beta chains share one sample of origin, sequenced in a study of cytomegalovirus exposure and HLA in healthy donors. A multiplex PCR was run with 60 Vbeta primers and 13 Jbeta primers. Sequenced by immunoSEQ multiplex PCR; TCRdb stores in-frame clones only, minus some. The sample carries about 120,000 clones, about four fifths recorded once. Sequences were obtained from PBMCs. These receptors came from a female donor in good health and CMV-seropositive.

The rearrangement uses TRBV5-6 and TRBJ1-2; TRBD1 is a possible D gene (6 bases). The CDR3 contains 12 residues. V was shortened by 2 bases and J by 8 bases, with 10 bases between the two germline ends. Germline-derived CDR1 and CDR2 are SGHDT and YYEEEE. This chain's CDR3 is CASSLQGPGYTF. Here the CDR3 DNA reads TGTGCCAGCAGCTTACAGGGCCCCGGCTACACCTTC.

The CDR3 loop reads CASSIRSPEVPTIYF. CDR3 DNA sequence: TGTGCCAGTAGTATAAGGAGTCCCGAAGTACCCACCATATATTTT. This rearrangement joins TRBV19 to TRBJ1-3; D ambiguous. Trimming left V 2 bases short and J 9 bases short, with 17 bases between. Germline CDR1 and CDR2: LNHDA and SQIVND (reference sequence). The CDR3 is made up of 15 amino acids.

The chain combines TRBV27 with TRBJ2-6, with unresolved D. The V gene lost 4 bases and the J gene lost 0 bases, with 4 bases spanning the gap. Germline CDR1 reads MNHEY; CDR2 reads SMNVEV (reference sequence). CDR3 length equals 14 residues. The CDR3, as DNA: TGTGCCAGCAGTTCCCTCTCTGGGGCCAACGTCCTGACTTTC. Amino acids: CASSSLSGANVLTF.

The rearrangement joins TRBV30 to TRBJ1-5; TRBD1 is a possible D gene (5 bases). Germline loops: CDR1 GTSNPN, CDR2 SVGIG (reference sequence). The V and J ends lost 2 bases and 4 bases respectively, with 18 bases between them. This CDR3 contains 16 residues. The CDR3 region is CAWSFSGPPGNQPQHF. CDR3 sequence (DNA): TGTGCCTGGAGTTTTTCAGGGCCTCCAGGGAATCAGCCCCAGCATTTT.

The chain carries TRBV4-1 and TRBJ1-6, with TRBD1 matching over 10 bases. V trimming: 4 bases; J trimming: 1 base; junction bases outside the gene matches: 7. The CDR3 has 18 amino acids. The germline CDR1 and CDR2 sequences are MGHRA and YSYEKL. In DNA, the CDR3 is TGCGCCAGCAGCCCCATTCCGGGACAGGGGTCCTATAATTCACCCCTCCACTTT. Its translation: CASSPIPGQGSYNSPLHF.

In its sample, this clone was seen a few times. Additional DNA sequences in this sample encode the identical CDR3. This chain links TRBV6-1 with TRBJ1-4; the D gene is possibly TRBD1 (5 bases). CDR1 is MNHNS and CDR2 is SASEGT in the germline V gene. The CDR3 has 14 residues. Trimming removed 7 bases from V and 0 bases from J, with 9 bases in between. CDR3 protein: CASTGGATNEKLFF. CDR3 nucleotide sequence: TGTGCCAGCACGGGGGGAGCAACTAATGAAAAACTGTTTTTT.

The CDR3 loop reads CASSLRQPSYEQYF. CDR3 DNA sequence: TGTGCCAGCAGCTTACGACAGCCCTCCTACGAGCAGTACTTC. The chain employs TRBV11-2 and TRBJ2-7; the D gene is possibly TRBD1 (5 bases). Germline CDR1 SGHAT, CDR2 FQNNGV. This CDR3 spans 14 amino acids. V lost 2 bases, J lost 0 bases, and 8 bases lay in between.

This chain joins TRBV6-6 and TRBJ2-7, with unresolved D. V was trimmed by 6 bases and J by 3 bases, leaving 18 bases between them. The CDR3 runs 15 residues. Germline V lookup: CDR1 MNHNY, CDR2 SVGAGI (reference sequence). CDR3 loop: CASRNSQWAYYEQYF. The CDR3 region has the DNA TGTGCCAGCAGAAACTCGCAGTGGGCCTACTACGAGCAGTACTTC.

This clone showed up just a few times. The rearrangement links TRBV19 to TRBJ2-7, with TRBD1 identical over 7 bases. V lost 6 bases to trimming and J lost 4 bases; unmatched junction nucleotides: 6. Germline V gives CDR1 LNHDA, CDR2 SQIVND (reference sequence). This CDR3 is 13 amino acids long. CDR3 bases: TGTGCCAGTAGCCGGGGACAGCGATACGAGCAGTACTTC. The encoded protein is CASSRGQRYEQYF.

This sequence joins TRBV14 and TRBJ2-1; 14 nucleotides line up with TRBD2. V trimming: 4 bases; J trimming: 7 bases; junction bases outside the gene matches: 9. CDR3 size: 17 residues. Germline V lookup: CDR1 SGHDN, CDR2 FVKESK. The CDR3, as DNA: TGTGCCAGCAGCCGGGGGACTAGCGGGGGCCTCGGGAATGAGCAGTTCTTC. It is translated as CASSRGTSGGLGNEQFF.

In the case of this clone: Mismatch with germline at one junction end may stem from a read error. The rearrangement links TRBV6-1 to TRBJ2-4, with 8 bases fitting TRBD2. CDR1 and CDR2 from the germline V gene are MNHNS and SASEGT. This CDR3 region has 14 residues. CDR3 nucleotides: TGTGTCAGCAGTGAAGCCGGGACTAGGGGCATTCAGTACTTC. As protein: CVSSEAGTRGIQYF.